The 6 T cell receptor beta chains below come from one sample, sequenced in a study of T cell changes during pregnancy in multiple sclerosis. Assay: immunoSEQ multiplex PCR; the TCRdb copy retains only in-frame clones and omits some. The repertoire has approximately 89,000 clones, 94% of them found once; the top ten carry 2.5%. Material: peripheral blood, obtained in the third trimester of pregnancy. The source of these receptors is a female donor with multiple sclerosis, enrolled in a pregnancy study.

The chain carries TRBV7-8 and TRBJ1-6; 9 bases are shared with TRBD1. The CDR3 runs 16 residues. V dropped 1 base and J dropped 8; count of bases not matched to a gene: 6. Germline assignment: CDR1 SGHVS and CDR2 FQNEAQ. DNA for the CDR3: TGTGCCAGCAGCTTAGGTGGGACAGGGAATGATTCACCCCTCCACTTT. Translating gives CASSLGGTGNDSPLHF.

The chain combines TRBV6-4 with TRBJ2-3; no firm D call. V was cut by 6 bases and J by 2 bases, with 3 bases left in between. Germline CDR1 reads MRHNA; CDR2 reads SNTAGT. The CDR3 spans 11 residues. This chain's CDR3 is CASRYTDTQYF. The CDR3 DNA sequence: TGTGCCAGCAGGTACACAGATACGCAGTATTTT.

The rearrangement joins TRBV19 to TRBJ1-5; possibly TRBD1 for D (6 bases). Trimming removed 7 bases from V and 6 bases from J, with 13 bases in between. CDR1 and CDR2 from the germline V gene are LNHDA and SQIVND (reference sequence). There are 13 residues in the CDR3. DNA for the CDR3: TGTGCCAGTATCGGACAGCCAGGTCAGCCCCAGCATTTT. It specifies CASIGQPGQPQHF.

The V gene is TRBV7-6, the J gene TRBJ2-3; D is uncertain. Per germline, CDR1 SGHVS and CDR2 FNYEAQ. This CDR3 is built from 16 residues. V gave up 1 base and J gave up 0 bases, with 11 bases separating them. CDR3: CASSLGSLTSTDTQYF. The CDR3 nucleotides are TGTGCCAGCAGCTTAGGATCGCTGACTAGCACAGATACGCAGTATTTT. The full variable domain, its missing parts supplied by reference TRBV7-6 and TRBJ2-3, is GAGVSQSPRYKVTKRGQDVALRCDPISGHVSLYWYRQALGQGPEFLTYFNYEAQQDKSGLPNDRFSAERPEGSISTLTIQRTEQRDSAMYRCASSLGSLTSTDTQYFGPGTRLTVL.

The V call is TRBV9, the J call TRBJ2-1; perhaps TRBD2 as D (6 bases). Trimming removed 0 bases from V and 10 bases from J, with 17 bases in between. The CDR3 sequence is 15 residues long. The germline CDR1 and CDR2 sequences are SGDLS and YYNGEE. CDR3 nucleotides: TGTGCCAGCAGCGTAGGTATGAAAACCGGAGGGGAGCAGTTCTTC. Protein: CASSVGMKTGGEQFF.

This sequence joins TRBV18 and TRBJ2-7; TRBD2 might be the D (6 bases). This CDR3 has 16 residues. V lost 3 bases, J lost 0 bases, and 15 bases lay in between. The germline CDR1 and CDR2 sequences are KGHSH and LQKENI. The CDR3, as DNA: TGTGCCAGCTCACCCCTTAGCGGCCCTAGCTCCTACGAGCAGTACTTC. Protein: CASSPLSGPSSYEQYF.